These 14 T cell receptor beta chains were sequenced from one sample in a study of T cells in Graves' hyperthyroidism and ophthalmopathy. Amplified regions were TCR beta CDR3 sequences from RNA transcripts. RT-PCR in the first round (using the HTBI primer set) targeted the TCR CDR3. A single record per CDR3 protein comes from TCRdb applying MiXCR to the multiplex PCR reads. The data show 460,000 or so distinct CDR3 sequences, 13% to 15% seen once. Sequencing was carried out using blood. These receptor sequences come from a woman between 18 and 29 years old with Graves' hyperthyroidism.

The chain links TRBV3-1 to TRBJ2-7, with 11 nucleotides matching TRBD2. The V gene end was trimmed by 4 bases and the J gene end by 7 bases; junction bases not matched to a gene: 6. CDR1 and CDR2 (germline): LGHDT, YNNKEL (reference sequence). CDR3 size: 14 residues. As DNA, the CDR3 is TGTGCCAGCAGCCCGGGACTAGCGGATCGGGAGCAGTACTTC. Its translation is CASSPGLADREQYF.

This clonotype was seen a handful of times. A much more abundant neighbour one base away suggests this may be a read error. The J gene is TRBJ2-7, the V gene TRBV7-6, with TRBD2 as a possible D gene (5 bases). CDR3 size: 12 residues. The germline V gene encodes CDR1 SGHVS and CDR2 FNYEAQ. Here the CDR3 DNA reads TGTACCAGCAGCTTAGCGCCGTGGGAGCAGTACTTC. Its protein is CTSSLAPWEQYF.

The chain has TRBV5-1 and TRBJ2-5; D is ambiguous. CDR3 size: 13 residues. Trimming took 4 bases from V and 1 from J, leaving 8 bases between them. Germline V gene data show CDR1 as SGHRS and CDR2 as YFSETQ. The CDR3 DNA sequence: TGCGCCAGCAGCAACAAGGTCCAAGAGACCCAGTACTTC. Protein: CASSNKVQETQYF.

This clonotype was detected many times. The chain employs TRBV27 and TRBJ2-2; 7 bases agree with TRBD2. The CDR3 covers 18 residues. Germline CDR1 MNHEY, CDR2 SMNVEV (reference sequence). Germline trimming cut 3 bases from V and 4 bases from J; bases unmatched to any gene: 14. As DNA, the CDR3 is TGTGCCAGCAGTTTCCTCTTCCTAGCGGAGGACGGCACCGGGGAGCTGTTTTTT. Translated: CASSFLFLAEDGTGELFF.

Here the CDR3 reads CSARPWADGELFF. The CDR3 DNA follows: TGCAGTGCTAGGCCCTGGGCGGACGGGGAGCTGTTTTTT. The chain joins TRBV20-1 to TRBJ2-2; D is ambiguous. Germline V gene sequence: CDR1 DFQATT, CDR2 SNEGSKA (reference sequence). This CDR3 spans 13 amino acids. The germline V and J ends were trimmed by 3 bases and 7 bases, with 12 bases remaining between them.

V is TRBV29-1 and J is TRBJ2-1, with TRBD2 matching over 7 bases. V shed 7 bases, J shed 1 base, and the junction held 10 bases outside the gene matches. Germline V CDR1 and CDR2: SQVTM, ANQGSEA. The CDR3 covers 15 residues. The chain's CDR3 is CSAEGRGGSYNEQFF. CDR3 sequence (DNA): TGCAGCGCCGAGGGGCGGGGAGGGTCCTACAATGAGCAGTTCTTC.

As to this clonotype: The junction differs from germline at one of its ends, possibly a read error. This chain connects TRBV12-3 or TRBV12-4 to TRBJ2-5; 9 positions agree with TRBD2. This CDR3 region has 13 residues. The DNA of the CDR3 is TGCGCCTGTCGGGCTAGCGGGAAAGAGACCCAGTACTTC. This encodes CACRASGKETQYF.

In its sample, this clonotype was seen a few times. The chain recombines TRBV6-5 with TRBJ2-2; D might be TRBD2 (5 bases). With 2 bases removed from V and 0 bases from J, the gap between germline ends came to 7 bases. Germline CDR1 and CDR2: MNHEY and SVGAGI. The CDR3 runs to 15 residues. Here the CDR3 DNA reads TGTGCCAGCAGTTACGTAGCGACGAACACCGGGGAGCTGTTTTTT. It yields the protein CASSYVATNTGELFF.

The chain uses TRBV20-1 and TRBJ1-4, with TRBD1 as a possible D gene (6 bases). CDR3 length: 14 amino acids. V lost 2 bases to trimming and J lost 7 bases, with 14 bases between them. Germline V gene sequence: CDR1 DFQATT, CDR2 SNEGSKA (reference sequence). The DNA for the CDR3 is TGCAGTGCTAGAAAAACAGGGTTTAGTGAAAAACTGTTTTTT. Protein sequence: CSARKTGFSEKLFF.

The chain uses TRBV11-2 and TRBJ2-5, with 7 bases matching TRBD2. Germline values: CDR1 SGHAT, CDR2 FQNNGV. V dropped 1 base and J dropped 1; count of bases not matched to a gene: 6. This CDR3 contains 16 residues. The CDR3 DNA is TGTGCCAGCAGCTTAGGACAGCGGGGACCCCAAGAGACCCAGTACTTC. This encodes CASSLGQRGPQETQYF.

The rearrangement links TRBV19 to TRBJ2-3; D possibly matches TRBD1 or TRBD2 (6 bases each). Looked up from germline, CDR1 is LNHDA and CDR2 is SQIVND (reference sequence). The CDR3 length is 15 residues. With 3 bases removed from V and 4 bases from J, the gap between germline ends came to 14 bases. DNA of the CDR3: TGTGCCAGTAGTATGGAATCGAGGGGGGCAGATACGCAGTATTTT. Its protein is CASSMESRGADTQYF.

This clonotype was observed at least ten times. The V call is TRBV5-1, the J call TRBJ2-5; D may be TRBD1 (5 bases). The length of the CDR3 is 14 residues. Germline V CDR1 and CDR2: SGHRS, YFSETQ. Trimming removed 4 bases at V and 2 bases at J, with 12 bases between. The DNA of the CDR3 is TGCGCCAGCAGCGTCCCGCAGGGACAAGAGACCCAGTACTTC. Protein sequence: CASSVPQGQETQYF.

The sample holds many counts of this clonotype. The chain's CDR3 is CASSREAYEQYF. The CDR3, as DNA: TGTGCCAGCAGCCGGGAGGCCTACGAGCAGTACTTC. The rearrangement joins TRBV6-2 or TRBV6-3 to TRBJ2-7; TRBD2 matches 7 bases. The CDR3 length is 12 residues. The junction had 1 base not matched to a gene; V was cut back by 6 bases and J by 2 bases. Germline loops: CDR1 MNHEY, CDR2 SVGEGT.

The J gene is TRBJ1-6, the V gene TRBV6-1; tentatively, D is TRBD1 (6 bases). This CDR3 is built from 16 residues. Trimming stripped 6 bases from V and 5 bases from J, with 17 bases between. Germline CDR1 is MNHNS and CDR2 is SASEGT. The CDR3 sequence: CASRSRRGIDNSPLHF. For the CDR3, the DNA is TGTGCCAGCAGGTCCAGGAGGGGGATTGATAATTCACCCCTCCACTTT.